This T cell receptor beta chain was identified in a study of Ad26.COV2.S vaccination and SARS-CoV-2 variants. Generated by immunoSEQ multiplex PCR, the TCRdb table keeps only in-frame clones and is missing some. The sample includes about 420,000 clones, roughly 90% of them seen just once. The length of the CDR3 is 16 residues. In germline, CDR1 is SGHRS, CDR2 YFSETQ. Between the trimmed V and J ends, which lost 0 bases and 3 bases, there was a span of 15 bases. Treatment reported: approximately 18 received Ad26.COV2.S at low or high dose, single or two shots; 5 received placebo; per-sample allocation not given. Sample collection was performed on day 63 after the first vaccine or placebo injection.

J is TRBJ2-5 and V is TRBV5-1; D might be TRBD1 (5 bases). The sample consisted of peripheral blood, taken in a trial of Ad26.COV2.S vaccine versus placebo. The sequence derives from a person aged 18 to 59 who received the Ad26.COV2.S COVID-19 vaccine or a placebo. The CDR3 region is CASSLEGTGLEETQYF. The DNA of the CDR3 is TGCGCCAGCAGCTTGGAGGGTACAGGCCTAGAAGAGACCCAGTACTTC.